The clone carrying this T cell receptor beta chain was picked up one time. The data were obtained in a study of blood T cell repertoires in COVID-19. As handled by the study authors: Using reference gene primer amplification, nucleated cell counts were estimated. TCRdb keeps only in-frame clones here, not all; method: immunoSEQ multiplex PCR. The V and J calls and clone size are taken from that table; D and trimming were inferred from the DNA. The sample has roughly 120,000 clones, around 85% seen once. V lost 4 bases, J lost 9 bases, and 10 bases stayed unmatched. CDR1 and CDR2 from the germline V gene are MDHEN and SYDVKM. The CDR3 spans 16 residues.

This clonotype originated in a man between 65 and 85 years old who had recovered from COVID-19. The chain carries TRBV28 and TRBJ2-1; the match to TRBD2 covers 12 bases. Sequenced: peripheral blood. CDR3 amino acids: CASSSWTSGILGEQFF. The CDR3 DNA reads as TGTGCCAGCAGTTCCTGGACTAGCGGGATATTGGGTGAGCAGTTCTTC.